Below, 13 T cell receptor beta chains from the same sample are listed, as sequenced in a study of identical twins' blood T cells (dated by TCRdb to the early 2010s). Library construction relied on 5' RACE. Sequencing was carried out with an Illumina Genome Analyzer IIx. In TCRdb, the public reads were trimmed at Q25 with fastp and aligned with MiXCR, with productive beta chains retained. Duplicate CDR3 protein sequences are folded into a single record with the most common DNA and genes. The sample includes 300,000 to 450,000 distinct CDR3 sequences, with about 28% observed a single time. The ten largest clones capture around 5.6% of the sample. The material sequenced was PBMCs. These TCRs come from a woman aged 18 to 55 in good health.

The rearrangement uses TRBV6-6 and TRBJ1-1, with D maybe TRBD1 (6 bases). Germline values: CDR1 MNHNY, CDR2 SVGAGI (reference sequence). The CDR3 loop spans 16 amino acids. V lost 8 bases to trimming and J lost 0 bases, with 19 bases between them. The CDR3 DNA is TGTGCCAGCGACGCTAGGGGGGGGATGGTGAACACTGAAGCTTTCTTT. The encoded protein is CASDARGGMVNTEAFF.

The chain combines TRBV20-1 with TRBJ2-3, with TRBD1 identical over 9 bases. This CDR3 comprises 15 residues. Germline CDR1 and CDR2: DFQATT and SNEGSKA (reference sequence). J lost 3 bases, V lost 5 bases, and 9 bases had no gene match. CDR3 DNA: TGCAGTGCTTACTCGGGACAGGGAGGGACAGATACGCAGTATTTT. This gives the protein CSAYSGQGGTDTQYF.

This clonotype showed up just a few times. The genes are TRBV10-1 and TRBJ2-2, with D uncertain. The CDR3 length is 15 residues. Between the trimmed V and J ends, which lost 5 bases and 1 base, there was a span of 11 bases. Germline CDR1 reads WNHNN; CDR2 reads SYGVQD (reference sequence). The CDR3 DNA sequence: TGCGCCAGCAGTTCGCAGGTTGGGAACACCGGGGAGCTGTTTTTT. Amino acids: CASSSQVGNTGELFF.

This rearrangement joins TRBV9 to TRBJ2-7; D not resolved. Germline assignment: CDR1 SGDLS and CDR2 YYNGEE. V was pared by 2 bases and J by 2 bases, with 11 bases between. This CDR3 is 14 amino acids long. The CDR3 loop reads CASSVALGTYEQYF. CDR3 bases: TGTGCCAGCAGCGTGGCCCTTGGGACCTACGAGCAGTACTTC.

This clonotype was detected a few times. The chain is built from TRBV29-1 and TRBJ1-1; a possible D gene is TRBD1 (5 bases). V shed 3 bases and J shed 11 bases, with 13 bases lying between them. CDR1 SQVTM and CDR2 ANQGSEA come from the germline V gene. CDR3 length: 11 amino acids. CDR3 sequence: CSVDGRERAFF. The CDR3 DNA sequence: TGCAGCGTTGATGGCAGGGAACGGGCTTTCTTT. The entire variable domain, with the rest obtained from reference TRBV29-1 and TRBJ1-1, is as follows: SAVISQKPSRDICQRGTSLTIQCQVDSQVTMMFWYRQQPGQSLTLIATANQGSEATYESGFVIDKFPISRPNLTFSTLTVSNMSPEDSSIYLCSVDGRERAFFGQGTRLTVV.

This clonotype was detected many times. The chain is built from TRBV18 and TRBJ1-5; the D gene is possibly TRBD1 (5 bases). Germline V gene data show CDR1 as KGHSH and CDR2 as LQKENI. The CDR3 is 15 residues long. The V and J ends lost 1 base and 0 bases respectively, with 7 bases between them. Here the CDR3 reads CASSPQGDSNQPQHF. The DNA for the CDR3 is TGTGCCAGCTCACCACAAGGGGATAGCAATCAGCCCCAGCATTTT.

V is TRBV20-1 and J is TRBJ1-1, with unresolved D. V lost 0 bases, J lost 1 base, and 9 bases lay in between. Germline assignment: CDR1 DFQATT and CDR2 SNEGSKA (reference sequence). This CDR3 comprises 14 residues. The CDR3 nucleotides are TGCAGTGCTAGAGATGCGGCCGGGAACACTGAAGCTTTCTTT. Encoded protein: CSARDAAGNTEAFF.

Only one count was recorded for this clonotype. A read error may account for a junction end that differs from germline. The V gene is TRBV7-3, the J gene TRBJ1-1; D might be TRBD1 (6 bases). This CDR3 is built from 13 residues. Per the germline V gene, CDR1 is SGHTA and CDR2 is FQGTGA. CDR3 DNA sequence: TGTGCCAGCAGCTTAAATCGGGACACTAAAGCTTTCTTT. Translation gives CASSLNRDTKAFF.

V is TRBV12-3 or TRBV12-4 and J is TRBJ1-5, with D possibly TRBD1 on 5 matching bases. CDR3 length: 13 residues. Between the trimmed V and J ends, which lost 7 bases and 7 bases, there was a span of 14 bases. As DNA, the CDR3 is TGTGCCAGCACCAGGGACGAGGGACAGCCCCAGCATTTT. Protein sequence: CASTRDEGQPQHF.

This clonotype was observed many times. The chain has TRBV20-1 and TRBJ1-5, with 9 bases that match TRBD1. V lost 6 bases and J lost 7; bases outside the gene matches: 10. Looked up from germline, CDR1 is DFQATT and CDR2 is SNEGSKA (reference sequence). CDR3 length equals 14 residues. DNA for the CDR3: TGCAGTGCGCCTCGGACAGGGGAAGAACAGCCCCAGCATTTT. Residues: CSAPRTGEEQPQHF.

The chain uses TRBV3-1 and TRBJ1-5, with D hard to call. V was cut by 2 bases and J by 16 bases, with 15 bases left in between. Germline CDR1 and CDR2: LGHDT and YNNKEL (reference sequence). This CDR3 spans 12 amino acids. The CDR3 region has the DNA TGTGCCAGCAGCCAACTTAACTCCCCCGCTCATTTT. It translates to CASSQLNSPAHF.

V is TRBV5-1 and J is TRBJ1-5; 7 bases align to TRBD1. J lost 11 bases, V lost 4 bases, and 9 bases had no gene match. This CDR3 spans 13 amino acids. Germline assignment: CDR1 SGHRS and CDR2 YFSETQ. The CDR3, as DNA: TGCGCCAGCAGCGATGGGGCCGGGACAGCCCAGCATTTT. It codes for CASSDGAGTAQHF. Full variable domain (remainder filled in from reference TRBV5-1 and TRBJ1-5): KAGVTQTPRYLIKTRGQQVTLSCSPISGHRSVSWYQQTPGQGLQFLFEYFSETQRNKGNFPGRFSGRQFSNSRSEMNVSTLELGDSALYLCASSDGAGTAQHFGDGTRLSIL.

In this sample, this clonotype turned up a few times. The chain is built from TRBV19 and TRBJ1-2; D may be TRBD1 (5 bases). Germline CDR1 is LNHDA and CDR2 is SQIVND (reference sequence). The ends were cut back, 4 bases at V and 8 bases at J, with 23 bases in the middle. The CDR3 runs 16 residues. The CDR3 bases are TGTGCCAGTAGTAATTTCGTCGACAGACGGCTGAACGGCTACACCTTC. Its protein is CASSNFVDRRLNGYTF.